This T cell receptor beta chain was obtained from a study of T cells in Graves' hyperthyroidism and ophthalmopathy. Study conclusions and caveats: Blood held most thyroid clonotypes expanded above 0.001 frequency. Prediction of ophthalmopathy progression came a median approximately 7 months pre-onset. Separating ophthalmopathy from stable hyperthyroidism was achieved by a 13 V-J model.

On this clonotype itself: Its target is not known.

RNA transcripts were the template for amplifying TCR beta CDR3 regions. The TCR CDR3 first-round RT-PCR relied on the HTBI primer set. TCRdb reanalysed the multiplex PCR reads using MiXCR and keeps one entry per CDR3 protein. The sample has around 620,000 distinct CDR3 sequences; just over 45% are singletons. This receptor was taken from an adult woman with Graves' disease, either hyperthyroidism or ophthalmopathy (not recorded which). Sequencing was carried out using peripheral blood or thyroid tissue (not recorded which).

This CDR3 is CASSLGLVETQYF. DNA for the CDR3: TGTGCCAGCAGCTTAGGACTGGTAGAGACCCAGTACTTC. V is TRBV7-2 and J is TRBJ2-5; the D is unclear. Between the trimmed V and J ends, which lost 1 base and 4 bases, there was a span of 7 bases. Germline CDR1 reads SGHTA; CDR2 reads FQGNSA. The CDR3 contains 13 residues.